This T cell receptor (beta chain) originates from a study of T cells in Graves' hyperthyroidism and ophthalmopathy. Of note for this clonotype: What it recognizes is unknown.

The CDR3 is 15 amino acids. V gave up 3 bases and J gave up 4 bases; unmatched junction bases: 3. Germline V CDR1 and CDR2: SGHTA, FQGTGA. RNA transcripts gave rise to amplified TCR beta CDR3 regions. First-round RT-PCR with HTBI primers amplified the TCR CDR3 region. TCRdb ran MiXCR on the multiplex PCR reads and lists one entry per CDR3 protein. Here the sample spans hundreds of thousands of distinct CDR3 sequences, 20% to 25% being singletons. In making diagnoses, clinical symptoms, serum thyroxine and TRAb, thyroid ultrasound and orbital computed tomography were all used. Study-level results: A 13 V-J signature model discriminated ophthalmopathy versus stable hyperthyroidism.

V and J are TRBV7-3 and TRBJ1-3; 10 bases align to TRBD1. The receptor was isolated from a man aged 50-59 years with Graves' hyperthyroidism. The sequenced material came from blood. Here the CDR3 reads CASSLGTGEGNTIYF. As DNA, the CDR3 is TGTGCCAGCAGCTTGGGGACAGGGGAAGGAAACACCATATATTTT.